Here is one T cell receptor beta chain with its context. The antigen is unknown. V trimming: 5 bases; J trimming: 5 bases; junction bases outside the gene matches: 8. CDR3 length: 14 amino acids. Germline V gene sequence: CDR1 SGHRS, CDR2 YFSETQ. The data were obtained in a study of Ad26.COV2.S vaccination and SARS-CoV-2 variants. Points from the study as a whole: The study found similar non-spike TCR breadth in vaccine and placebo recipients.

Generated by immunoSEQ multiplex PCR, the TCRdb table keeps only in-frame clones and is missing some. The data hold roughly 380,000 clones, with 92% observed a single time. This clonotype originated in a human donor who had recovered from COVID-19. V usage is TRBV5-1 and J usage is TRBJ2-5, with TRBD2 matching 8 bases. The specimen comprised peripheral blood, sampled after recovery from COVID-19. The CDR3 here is CASRSRGGLETQYF. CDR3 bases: TGCGCCAGCAGGTCCCGCGGGGGGCTGGAGACCCAGTACTTC.